This T cell receptor beta chain is drawn from a study of T cells after posttransplantation cyclophosphamide. Whole-study results and caveats: TRB overlap between skin or GI tissue T cells and blood was limited.

As to this clone: Its antigen is still unknown.

TCRdb's table, derived via immunoSEQ multiplex PCR, lists solely in-frame clones and lacks some. The data hold approximately 50,000 clones, with 85% to 95% observed a single time. Sequencing input: PBMCs. This clonotype originated in a woman under 40 in good health and a related stem cell transplant donor.

Here the CDR3 DNA reads TGTGCCAGCAGCTGGACAGGGGGCTCCGGGGAGCTGTTTTTT. This codes for CASSWTGGSGELFF. The chain carries TRBV11-3 and TRBJ2-2; 11 nucleotides agree with TRBD1. V was pared by 4 bases and J by 6 bases, with 1 base of the junction left unmatched. Germline-derived CDR1 and CDR2 are SGHNT and YENEEA. CDR3 length: 14 amino acids. Together with reference TRBV11-3 and TRBJ2-2, the CDR3 gives the full variable domain: EAGVVQSPRYKIIEKKQPVAFWCNPISGHNTLYWYLQNLGQGPELLIRYENEEAVDDSQLPKDRFSAERLKGVDSTLKIQPAELGDSAVYLCASSWTGGSGELFFGEGSRLTVL.